Below are 20 T cell receptor beta chains sequenced from a single sample in a study of cytomegalovirus exposure and HLA in healthy donors. With 60 Vbeta and 13 Jbeta primers, the PCR was carried out. The assay was immunoSEQ multiplex PCR, and TCRdb's table has in-frame clones only and misses some. The sample totals approximately 200,000 clones; its top ten clones hold less than 0.9%. The sample consisted of PBMCs. These receptors all stem from a boy between 10 and 17 years old in good health and CMV-seronegative.

The chain has TRBV27 and TRBJ2-7, with 10 nucleotides matching TRBD2. Looked up from germline, CDR1 is MNHEY and CDR2 is SMNVEV (reference sequence). The V and J ends lost 7 bases and 2 bases, in that order; junction bases with no gene match: 14. This CDR3 region has 17 residues. In DNA form, the CDR3 reads TGTGCCAGCAAGGGTGGGGTCAGCGGGGGGGCCCCCTACGAGCAGTACTTC. This sequence encodes CASKGGVSGGAPYEQYF.

V gene TRBV5-6 combines with J gene TRBJ2-1; tentatively, D is TRBD1 (6 bases). The CDR3 runs 12 residues. Germline assignment: CDR1 SGHDT and CDR2 YYEEEE. The V end was cut by 5 bases, the J end by 9 bases, with 12 bases between. The CDR3 here is CASRTGTGEQFF. The DNA for the CDR3 is TGTGCCAGCAGAACAGGGACGGGTGAGCAGTTCTTC.

The chain employs TRBV14 and TRBJ1-1; D unresolved. V lost 3 bases and J 2 bases, leaving 10 bases between the germline ends. This CDR3 comprises 14 residues. Per germline, CDR1 SGHDN and CDR2 FVKESK. The CDR3 loop reads CASSQGRINTEAFF. The CDR3 coding sequence is TGTGCCAGCAGCCAGGGCAGGATTAACACTGAAGCTTTCTTT.

This chain joins TRBV5-4 and TRBJ1-1, with TRBD1 identical over 10 bases. The CDR3 loop spans 15 amino acids. The germline V gene has CDR1 SGHNT and CDR2 YYREEE (reference sequence). Trimming at V came to 0 bases and at J to 8 bases, leaving 7 bases not matched to a gene. The chain's CDR3 is CASSLADRGREEAFF. The CDR3 DNA is TGTGCCAGCAGCTTGGCCGACAGGGGGCGTGAGGAAGCTTTCTTT.

The chain is built from TRBV9 and TRBJ1-6; D uncertain. Germline V lookup: CDR1 SGDLS, CDR2 YYNGEE. V lost 0 bases and J lost 5, with 6 bases in between. The CDR3 is 14 residues long. The CDR3, as DNA: TGTGCCAGCAGCGTAGTGGAGCATAATTCACCCCTCCACTTT. It yields the protein CASSVVEHNSPLHF.

The chain is built from TRBV6-6 and TRBJ2-3; TRBD2 might be the D (7 bases). CDR1 and CDR2 (germline): MNHNY, SVGAGI (reference sequence). V lost 8 bases and J lost 4, with 13 bases in between. The length of the CDR3 is 13 residues. CDR3 sequence reads: CASRGGPADTQYF. The CDR3 nucleotides are TGTGCCAGCCGCGGGGGCCCGGCAGATACGCAGTATTTT.

This sequence joins TRBV6-5 and TRBJ2-7; D is possibly TRBD2 (6 bases). V was trimmed by 4 bases and J by 3 bases, leaving 16 bases between them. Germline V gene data show CDR1 as MNHEY and CDR2 as SVGAGI. The CDR3 length is 15 residues. Written as DNA, the CDR3 is TGTGCCAGCAGTTCAATAGGGAGGAGCAGCTACGAGCAGTACTTC. Translating it yields CASSSIGRSSYEQYF.

CDR3 bases: TGTGCCAGCGGCCCTGGCGATACGCAGTATTTT. Translation: CASGPGDTQYF. The rearrangement links TRBV25-1 to TRBJ2-3; D gene unclear. Trimming pared 8 bases from V and 6 bases from J, leaving 9 bases between. Looked up from germline, CDR1 is MGHDK and CDR2 is SYGVNS. This CDR3 is built from 11 residues.

The chain recombines TRBV9 with TRBJ2-7; 9 bases are shared with TRBD1. Per the germline V gene, CDR1 is SGDLS and CDR2 is YYNGEE. With 4 bases clipped from V and 5 bases from J, the junction kept 10 bases outside the gene matches. The CDR3 covers 15 residues. The chain's CDR3 is CASSYRDRANDEQYF. In DNA, the CDR3 is TGTGCCAGCAGCTACAGGGACAGGGCTAACGACGAGCAGTACTTC.

The rearrangement uses TRBV7-2 and TRBJ1-3; 8 bases map to TRBD1. Germline V CDR1 and CDR2: SGHTA, FQGNSA. The CDR3 is 16 amino acids. Trimming removed 3 bases from V and 3 bases from J; junction bases left unmatched: 7. CDR3 bases: TGTGCCAGCAGCTTCCAGGGGGCAGTAGGTGGAAACACCATATATTTT. Translating it yields CASSFQGAVGGNTIYF.

The chain has TRBV18 and TRBJ1-3; a weak D match, TRBD1 (5 bases). Trimming stripped 3 bases from V and 0 bases from J, with 9 bases between. The CDR3 is 15 amino acids. Germline V lookup: CDR1 KGHSH, CDR2 LQKENI. The DNA of the CDR3 is TGTGCCAGCTCACCTCAGGGTCCCTCTGGAAACACCATATATTTT. This codes for CASSPQGPSGNTIYF. The full variable domain, rest sourced from reference TRBV18 and TRBJ1-3, is NAGVMQNPRHLVRRRGQEARLRCSPMKGHSHVYWYRQLPEEGLKFMVYLQKENIIDESGMPKERFSAEFPKEGPSILRIQQVVRGDSAAYFCASSPQGPSGNTIYFGEGSWLTVV.

V gene TRBV9 combines with J gene TRBJ2-3, with D perhaps TRBD2 (6 bases). CDR1 is SGDLS and CDR2 is YYNGEE in the germline V gene. Deletions cut 0 bases from V and 4 bases from J, with 12 bases between. CDR3 size: 15 residues. The CDR3 coding sequence is TGTGCCAGCAGCGTAGACGGCGGGACCTCAGATACGCAGTATTTT. Translated, it gives CASSVDGGTSDTQYF. The full variable domain, in which reference TRBV9 and TRBJ2-3 provide the parts outside the CDR3, is DSGVTQTPKHLITATGQRVTLRCSPRSGDLSVYWYQQSLDQGLQFLIQYYNGEERAKGNILERFSAQQFPDLHSELNLSSLELGDSALYFCASSVDGGTSDTQYFGPGTRLTVL.

CDR3 residues: CASSQVGGPPSGELFF. CDR3 nucleotide sequence: TGTGCCAGCAGCCAGGTGGGGGGGCCACCTTCCGGGGAGCTGTTTTTT. The chain uses TRBV7-9 and TRBJ2-2; possibly TRBD2 for D (7 bases). Looked up from germline, CDR1 is SEHNR and CDR2 is FQNEAQ (reference sequence). V was trimmed by 5 bases and J by 6 bases, leaving 19 bases between them. The CDR3 has 16 residues. Combining the CDR3 with reference TRBV7-9 and TRBJ2-2 gives the whole variable domain DTGVSQNPRHKITKRGQNVTFRCDPISEHNRLYWYRQTLGQGPEFLTYFQNEAQLEKSRLLSDRFSAERPKGSFSTLEIQRTEQGDSAMYLCASSQVGGPPSGELFFGEGSRLTVL.

The chain has TRBV6-5 and TRBJ1-2; D may be TRBD1 (6 bases). There are 12 residues in the CDR3. Germline V gives CDR1 MNHEY, CDR2 SVGAGI. The V gene lost 6 bases and the J gene lost 8 bases, with 13 bases spanning the gap. CDR3 sequence (DNA): TGTGCCAGCAGACTAGGGGGTGCGGGCTACACCTTC. Translated, it gives CASRLGGAGYTF.

The chain carries TRBV9 and TRBJ2-1, with D possibly TRBD2 on 5 matching bases. The CDR3 is 15 amino acids. Germline assignment: CDR1 SGDLS and CDR2 YYNGEE. V lost 0 bases and J lost 7, with 14 bases in between. The CDR3 spells CASSVAPVRGNEQFF. The CDR3 DNA sequence: TGTGCCAGCAGCGTAGCCCCCGTACGGGGAAATGAGCAGTTCTTC.

This sequence joins TRBV5-1 and TRBJ1-1; D is unclear. This CDR3 has 14 residues. The germline gives CDR1 SGHRS, CDR2 YFSETQ. Trimming left V 2 bases short and J 2 bases short, with 10 bases between. CDR3 protein: CASSLNSGNTEAFF. The DNA for the CDR3 is TGCGCCAGCAGCTTAAATTCCGGTAACACTGAAGCTTTCTTT.

The V call is TRBV7-2, the J call TRBJ2-3; unclear D gene. Germline CDR1 is SGHTA and CDR2 is FQGNSA. CDR3 length: 17 amino acids. V lost 0 bases to trimming and J lost 6 bases, with 19 bases between them. The CDR3 loop is CASSLARVGLLTDTQYF. CDR3 in DNA: TGTGCCAGCAGCTTAGCCCGGGTCGGCCTCTTAACGGATACGCAGTATTTT. Based on the CDR3 plus reference TRBV7-2 and TRBJ2-3, the full variable domain is GAGVSQSPSNKVTEKGKDVELRCDPISGHTALYWYRQSLGQGLEFLIYFQGNSAPDKSGLPSDRFSAERTGGSVSTLTIQRTQQEDSAVYLCASSLARVGLLTDTQYFGPGTRLTVL.

V and J are TRBV30 and TRBJ1-5, with unresolved D. Germline assignment: CDR1 GTSNPN and CDR2 SVGIG (reference sequence). The V end was cut by 2 bases, the J end by 4 bases, with 9 bases between. The CDR3 runs 13 residues. For the CDR3, the DNA is TGTGCCTGGAGTAGAGGGATTAATCAGCCCCAGCATTTT. The encoded protein is CAWSRGINQPQHF.

This sequence joins TRBV9 and TRBJ2-7; 8 nucleotides align to TRBD1. CDR3 length equals 17 residues. Looked up from germline, CDR1 is SGDLS and CDR2 is YYNGEE. V dropped 0 bases and J dropped 1; count of bases not matched to a gene: 9. CDR3 amino acids: CASSVAPTGAGSYEQYF. In nucleotides, the CDR3 is TGTGCCAGCAGCGTAGCTCCGACAGGGGCCGGTTCCTACGAGCAGTACTTC.

The chain uses TRBV27 and TRBJ1-5, with 8 bases aligning to TRBD1. The CDR3 length is 16 residues. CDR1 MNHEY and CDR2 SMNVEV come from the germline V gene (reference sequence). The V segment lost 3 bases and the J segment 5 bases; nucleotides outside the gene matches: 9. In DNA form, the CDR3 reads TGTGCCAGCAGTTTCCTCAGCCCGACAGGGGATCAGCCCCAGCATTTT. It is translated as CASSFLSPTGDQPQHF.